These 9 T cell receptor beta chains were sequenced from one sample in a study of metastatic and nonmetastatic thyroid tumors. Ahead of thyroid surgery, no patient had received treatment of any kind. TCRdb reassembled clones from the PCR reads with MiXCR. The sample includes around 40,000 clones, approximately 17% of them seen just once. Sequencing was carried out using blood. These receptors all stem from a male donor with papillary thyroid cancer or a benign thyroid nodule (not recorded which). Some clones in this sample may be carry-over from other donors' samples.

The chain uses TRBV6-1 and TRBJ1-2, with a tentative D call TRBD1 (6 bases). CDR1 is MNHNS, CDR2 SASEGT, per germline. This CDR3 comprises 15 residues. Trimming left V 4 bases short and J 6 bases short, with 18 bases between. The CDR3 DNA reads as TGTGCCAGCAGTGGAGAACAGGGTTCCGGCCATGGCTACACCTTC. This sequence encodes CASSGEQGSGHGYTF.

By sample fraction, this clone is medium-sized (0.01 to 0.1%). This chain connects TRBV6-1 to TRBJ2-1, with a weak D call TRBD2 (5 bases). V was shortened by 9 bases and J by 8 bases, with 17 bases between the two germline ends. The CDR3 is made up of 13 amino acids. Germline CDR1 reads MNHNS; CDR2 reads SASEGT. The CDR3 spells CASTPGSQDEQFF. CDR3 sequence (DNA): TGTGCCAGTACTCCGGGATCCCAGGATGAGCAGTTCTTC.

At least ten counts were recorded for this clone. The V gene is TRBV4-1, the J gene TRBJ1-1; the D gene is possibly TRBD1 (5 bases). The V and J ends lost 3 bases and 0 bases respectively, with 8 bases between them. The CDR3 has 14 residues. Germline loops: CDR1 MGHRA, CDR2 YSYEKL. This chain's CDR3 is CASSQGRMNTEAFF. CDR3 DNA: TGCGCCAGCAGCCAGGGACGGATGAACACTGAAGCTTTCTTT.

This clone was recorded at least ten times. The chain employs TRBV6-2 or TRBV6-3 and TRBJ2-1; D remains unclear. CDR1 is MNHEY and CDR2 is SVGEGT in the germline V gene. The CDR3 is 11 residues long. With 5 bases removed from V and 10 bases from J, the gap between germline ends came to 9 bases. The CDR3 spells CASSHGVEQFF. The CDR3 region has the DNA TGTGCCAGCAGTCATGGGGTCGAGCAGTTCTTC.

This clone occurred many times. The genes are TRBV27 and TRBJ1-6, with 11 bases that match TRBD1. Germline loops: CDR1 MNHEY, CDR2 SMNVEV (reference sequence). Trimming cost V 4 bases and J 8 bases; bases outside gene matches: 7. The CDR3 is 16 amino acids. The CDR3: CASSWTGGLGYSPLHF. The CDR3 coding sequence is TGTGCCAGCAGTTGGACAGGGGGCCTCGGGTATTCACCCCTCCACTTT.

By share of the sample, this clone is medium-sized. The rearrangement uses TRBV7-3 and TRBJ2-2; TRBD2 might be the D (6 bases). The ends were cut back, 0 bases at V and 6 bases at J, with 8 bases in the middle. This CDR3 spans 14 amino acids. Germline assignment: CDR1 SGHTA and CDR2 FQGTGA. DNA for the CDR3: TGTGCCAGCAGCTTAACTGGGGAGGCCGGGGAGCTGTTTTTT. The encoded protein is CASSLTGEAGELFF.

This clone was observed a handful of times. Relative to the germline gene, one junction end is altered; a read error may explain this. The J gene is TRBJ2-4, the V gene TRBV12-3 or TRBV12-4; a weak D match, TRBD2 (5 bases). The CDR3 consists of 14 residues. CDR3 loop: CARKEGLAKNIKYF. For the CDR3, the DNA is TGTGCCAGAAAAGAGGGTCTAGCCAAAAACATTAAGTACTTC.

V is TRBV3-1 and J is TRBJ2-1; 9 positions match TRBD1. There are 15 residues in the CDR3. Trimming cost V 4 bases and J 9 bases; bases outside gene matches: 10. Germline V gene data show CDR1 as LGHDT and CDR2 as YNNKEL (reference sequence). CDR3 coding DNA: TGTGCCAGCAGCCTTGGAACGGGACAGGGACCTGAGCAGTTCTTC. Translation: CASSLGTGQGPEQFF.

This clone was observed many times. This rearrangement joins TRBV7-6 to TRBJ2-1; TRBD2 agrees at 10 bases. CDR3 length: 16 amino acids. The J segment lost 4 bases and the V segment lost 0 bases, leaving 3 bases of the junction unmatched. Per germline, CDR1 SGHVS and CDR2 FNYEAQ. For the CDR3, the DNA is TGTGCCAGCAGCTTAGCATTAGCGGGAGGTTACAATGAGCAGTTCTTC. Protein product: CASSLALAGGYNEQFF.